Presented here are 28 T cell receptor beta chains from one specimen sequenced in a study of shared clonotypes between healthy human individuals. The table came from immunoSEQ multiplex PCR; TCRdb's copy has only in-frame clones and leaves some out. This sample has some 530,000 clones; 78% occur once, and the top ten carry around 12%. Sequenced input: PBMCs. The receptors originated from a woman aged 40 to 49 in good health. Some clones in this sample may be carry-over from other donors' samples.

The CDR3: CASSPTGQGSYEQYF. CDR3 nucleotides: TGTGCCAGCTCACCCACGGGACAGGGGTCCTACGAGCAGTACTTC. The rearrangement joins TRBV18 to TRBJ2-7, with 10 bases lining up with TRBD1. The V gene's germline CDR1 is KGHSH and CDR2 LQKENI. V dropped 3 bases and J dropped 1; count of bases not matched to a gene: 3. CDR3 length equals 15 residues.

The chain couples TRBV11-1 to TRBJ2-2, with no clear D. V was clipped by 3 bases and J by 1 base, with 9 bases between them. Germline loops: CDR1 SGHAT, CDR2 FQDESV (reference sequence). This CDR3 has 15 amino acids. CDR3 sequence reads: CASSLHTQNTGELFF. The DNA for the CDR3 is TGTGCCAGCAGCTTGCATACCCAGAACACCGGGGAGCTGTTTTTT.

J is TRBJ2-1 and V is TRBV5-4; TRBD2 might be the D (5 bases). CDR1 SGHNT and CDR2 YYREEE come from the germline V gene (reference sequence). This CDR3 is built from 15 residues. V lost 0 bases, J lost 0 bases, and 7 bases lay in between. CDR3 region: CASSLVRGSYNEQFF. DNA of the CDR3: TGTGCCAGCAGCTTGGTTCGGGGCTCCTACAATGAGCAGTTCTTC.

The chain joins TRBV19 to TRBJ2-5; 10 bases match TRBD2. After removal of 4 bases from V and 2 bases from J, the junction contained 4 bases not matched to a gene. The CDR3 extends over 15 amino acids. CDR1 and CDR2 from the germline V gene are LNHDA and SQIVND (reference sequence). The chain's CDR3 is CASSTGLADQETQYF. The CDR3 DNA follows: TGTGCCAGTAGTACCGGACTAGCGGATCAAGAGACCCAGTACTTC.

CDR3 amino acids: CASSGLAGGGPNEQFF. CDR3 in DNA: TGTGCCAGCAGTGGACTAGCGGGAGGAGGGCCCAATGAGCAGTTCTTC. This chain joins TRBV27 and TRBJ2-1; TRBD2 matches at 14 bases. This CDR3 comprises 16 residues. Germline CDR1 and CDR2: MNHEY and SMNVEV (reference sequence). The trim removed 5 bases at V and 6 bases at J, leaving 6 bases unmatched.

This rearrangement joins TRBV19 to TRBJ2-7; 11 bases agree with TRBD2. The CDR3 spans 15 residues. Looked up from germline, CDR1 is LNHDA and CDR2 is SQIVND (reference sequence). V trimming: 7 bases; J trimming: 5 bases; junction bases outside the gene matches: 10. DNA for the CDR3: TGTGCCAGTATGTCGGCTAGCGGGAGGACTGACGAGCAGTACTTC. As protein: CASMSASGRTDEQYF.

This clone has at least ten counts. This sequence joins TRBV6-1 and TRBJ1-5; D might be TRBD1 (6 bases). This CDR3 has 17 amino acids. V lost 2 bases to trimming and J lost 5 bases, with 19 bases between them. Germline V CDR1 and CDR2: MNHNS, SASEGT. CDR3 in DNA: TGTGCCAGCAGTGAACGTAGGGGGACGCCGGGGGATCAGCCCCAGCATTTT. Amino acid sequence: CASSERRGTPGDQPQHF.

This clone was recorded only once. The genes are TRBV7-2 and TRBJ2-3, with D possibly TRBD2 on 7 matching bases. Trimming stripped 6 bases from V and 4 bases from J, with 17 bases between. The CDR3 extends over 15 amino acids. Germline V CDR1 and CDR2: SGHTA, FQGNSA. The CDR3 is CASRAHGGPADTQYF. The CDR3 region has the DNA TGTGCCAGCAGAGCCCACGGGGGGCCTGCAGATACGCAGTATTTT. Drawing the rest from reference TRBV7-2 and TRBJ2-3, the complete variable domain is GAGVSQSPSNKVTEKGKDVELRCDPISGHTALYWYRQSLGQGLEFLIYFQGNSAPDKSGLPSDRFSAERTGGSVSTLTIQRTQQEDSAVYLCASRAHGGPADTQYFGPGTRLTVL.

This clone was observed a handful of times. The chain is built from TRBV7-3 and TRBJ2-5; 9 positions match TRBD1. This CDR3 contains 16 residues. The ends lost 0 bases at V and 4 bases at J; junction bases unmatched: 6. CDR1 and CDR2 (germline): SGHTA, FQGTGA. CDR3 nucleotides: TGTGCCAGCAGCTTAACGGGACAGGGTGATCGAGAGACCCAGTACTTC. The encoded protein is CASSLTGQGDRETQYF.

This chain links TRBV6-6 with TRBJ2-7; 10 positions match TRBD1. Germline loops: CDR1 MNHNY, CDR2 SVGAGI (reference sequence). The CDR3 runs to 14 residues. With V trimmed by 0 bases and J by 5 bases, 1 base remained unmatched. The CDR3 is CASSYSGTGDEQYF. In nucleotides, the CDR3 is TGTGCCAGCAGTTACTCGGGGACAGGGGACGAGCAGTACTTC.

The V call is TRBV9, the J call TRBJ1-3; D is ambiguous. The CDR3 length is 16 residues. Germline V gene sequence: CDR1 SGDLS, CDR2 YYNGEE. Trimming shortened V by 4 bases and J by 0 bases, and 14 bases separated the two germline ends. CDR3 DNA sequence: TGTGCCAGCAGCCTTGGTGGCAGAAACTCTGGAAACACCATATATTTT. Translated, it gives CASSLGGRNSGNTIYF.

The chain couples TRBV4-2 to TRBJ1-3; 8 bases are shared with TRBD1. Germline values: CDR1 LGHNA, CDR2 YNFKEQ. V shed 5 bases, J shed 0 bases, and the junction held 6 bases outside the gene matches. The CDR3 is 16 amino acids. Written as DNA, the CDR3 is TGTGCCAGCAGCAGGTGGGGACAGGACTCTGGAAACACCATATATTTT. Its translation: CASSRWGQDSGNTIYF.

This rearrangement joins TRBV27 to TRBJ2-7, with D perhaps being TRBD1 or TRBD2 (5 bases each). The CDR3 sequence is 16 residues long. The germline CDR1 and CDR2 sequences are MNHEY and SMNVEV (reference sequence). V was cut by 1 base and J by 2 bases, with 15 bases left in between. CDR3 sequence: CASSLFRGSATYEQYF. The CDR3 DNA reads TGTGCCAGCAGTTTATTTCGGGGCTCAGCGACCTACGAGCAGTACTTC.

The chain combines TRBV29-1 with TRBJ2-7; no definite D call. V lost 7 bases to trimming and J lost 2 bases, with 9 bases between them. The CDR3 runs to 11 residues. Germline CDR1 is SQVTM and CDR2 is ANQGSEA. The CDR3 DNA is TGCAGCGCTGGCGGACCCTACGAGCAGTACTTC. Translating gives CSAGGPYEQYF.

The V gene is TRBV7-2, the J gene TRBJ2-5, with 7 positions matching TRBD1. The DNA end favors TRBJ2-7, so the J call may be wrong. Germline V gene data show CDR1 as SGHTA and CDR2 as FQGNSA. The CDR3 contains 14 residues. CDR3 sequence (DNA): TGTGCCAGCAGAAGGACCGGGACAGACTACGAGCAGTACTTC. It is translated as CASRRTGTDYEQYF.

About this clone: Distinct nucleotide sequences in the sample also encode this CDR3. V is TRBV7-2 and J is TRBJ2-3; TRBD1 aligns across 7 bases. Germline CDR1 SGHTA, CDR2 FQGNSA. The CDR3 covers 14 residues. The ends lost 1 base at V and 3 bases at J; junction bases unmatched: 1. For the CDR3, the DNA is TGTGCCAGCAGCTTAGACAGGGGAACAGATACGCAGTATTTT. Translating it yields CASSLDRGTDTQYF. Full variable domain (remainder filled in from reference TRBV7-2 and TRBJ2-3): GAGVSQSPSNKVTEKGKDVELRCDPISGHTALYWYRQSLGQGLEFLIYFQGNSAPDKSGLPSDRFSAERTGGSVSTLTIQRTQQEDSAVYLCASSLDRGTDTQYFGPGTRLTVL.

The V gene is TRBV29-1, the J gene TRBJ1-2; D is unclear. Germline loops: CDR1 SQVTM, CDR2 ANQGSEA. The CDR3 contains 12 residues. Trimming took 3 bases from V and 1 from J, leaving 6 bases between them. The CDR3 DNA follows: TGCAGCGTTGAGGAGGGTAACTATGGCTACACCTTC. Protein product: CSVEEGNYGYTF.

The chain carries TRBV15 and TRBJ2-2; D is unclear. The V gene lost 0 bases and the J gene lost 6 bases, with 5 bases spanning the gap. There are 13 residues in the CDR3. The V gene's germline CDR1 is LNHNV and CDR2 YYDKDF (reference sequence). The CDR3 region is CATSRDMSGELFF. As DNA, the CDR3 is TGTGCCACCAGCAGAGATATGTCCGGGGAGCTGTTTTTT.

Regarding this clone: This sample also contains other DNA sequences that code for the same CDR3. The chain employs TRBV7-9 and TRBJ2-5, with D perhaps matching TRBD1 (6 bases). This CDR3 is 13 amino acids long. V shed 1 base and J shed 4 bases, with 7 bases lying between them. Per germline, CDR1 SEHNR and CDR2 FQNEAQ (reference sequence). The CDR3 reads CASSLVGGETQYF. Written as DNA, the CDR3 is TGTGCCAGCAGCTTAGTAGGGGGAGAGACCCAGTACTTC.

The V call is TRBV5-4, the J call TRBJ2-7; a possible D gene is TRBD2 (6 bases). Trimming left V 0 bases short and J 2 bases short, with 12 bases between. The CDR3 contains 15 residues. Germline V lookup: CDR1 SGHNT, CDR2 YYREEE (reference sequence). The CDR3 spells CASSLVYSGAYEQYF. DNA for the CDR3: TGTGCCAGCAGCTTGGTGTATAGCGGAGCCTACGAGCAGTACTTC.

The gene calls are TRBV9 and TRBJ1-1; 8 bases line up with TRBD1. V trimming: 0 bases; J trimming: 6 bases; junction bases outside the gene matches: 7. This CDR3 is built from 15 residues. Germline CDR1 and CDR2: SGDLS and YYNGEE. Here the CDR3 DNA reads TGTGCCAGCAGCGTAGTAGGACAGGGTGCTTCTGAAGCTTTCTTT. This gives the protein CASSVVGQGASEAFF.

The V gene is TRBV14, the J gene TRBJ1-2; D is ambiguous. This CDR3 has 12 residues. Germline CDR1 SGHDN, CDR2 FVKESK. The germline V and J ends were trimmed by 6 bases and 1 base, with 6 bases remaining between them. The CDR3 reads CASSTYNYGYTF. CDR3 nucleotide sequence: TGTGCCAGCAGTACCTATAACTATGGCTACACCTTC.

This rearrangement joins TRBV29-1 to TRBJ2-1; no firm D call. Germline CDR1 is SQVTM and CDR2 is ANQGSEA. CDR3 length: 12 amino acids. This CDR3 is CTLGIDYNEQFF. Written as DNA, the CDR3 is TGCACCCTTGGGATAGACTACAATGAGCAGTTCTTC.

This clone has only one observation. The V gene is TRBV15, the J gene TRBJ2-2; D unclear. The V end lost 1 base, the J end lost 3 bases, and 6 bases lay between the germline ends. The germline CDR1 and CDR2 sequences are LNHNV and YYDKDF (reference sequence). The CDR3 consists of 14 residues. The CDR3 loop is CATSRVRYTGELFF. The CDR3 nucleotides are TGTGCCACCAGCAGAGTTCGGTACACCGGGGAGCTGTTTTTT.

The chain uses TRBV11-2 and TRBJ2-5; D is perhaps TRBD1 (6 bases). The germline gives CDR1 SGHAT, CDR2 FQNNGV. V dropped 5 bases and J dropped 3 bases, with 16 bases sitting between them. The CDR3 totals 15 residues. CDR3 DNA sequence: TGTGCCAGCAGCCCAGGGGCGTACGAAAAAGAGACCCAGTACTTC. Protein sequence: CASSPGAYEKETQYF.

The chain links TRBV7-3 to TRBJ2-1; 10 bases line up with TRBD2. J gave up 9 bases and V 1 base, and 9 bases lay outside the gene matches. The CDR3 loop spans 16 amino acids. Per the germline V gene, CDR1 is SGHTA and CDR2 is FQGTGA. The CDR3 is CASSLNAPGTSVEQFF. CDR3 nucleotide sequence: TGTGCCAGCAGCTTAAACGCCCCGGGGACTAGCGTTGAGCAGTTCTTC.

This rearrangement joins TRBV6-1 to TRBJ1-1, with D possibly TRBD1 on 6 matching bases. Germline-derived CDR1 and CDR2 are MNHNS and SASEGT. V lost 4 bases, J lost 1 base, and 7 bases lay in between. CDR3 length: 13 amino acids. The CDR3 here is CASSVGQNTEAFF. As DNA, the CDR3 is TGTGCCAGCAGTGTGGGACAGAACACTGAAGCTTTCTTT.

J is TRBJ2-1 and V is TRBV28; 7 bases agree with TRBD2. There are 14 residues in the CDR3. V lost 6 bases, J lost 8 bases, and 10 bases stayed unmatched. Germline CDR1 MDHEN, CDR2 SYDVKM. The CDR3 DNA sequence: TGTGCCAGCAGGAGGACGGCGGGAGTTTATGAGCAGTTCTTC. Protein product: CASRRTAGVYEQFF.